This T cell receptor beta chain was identified during a study of neurological immune-mediated disorders. This clonotype was observed many times. The antigen remains unidentified. CDR1 and CDR2 from the germline V gene are DFQATT and SNEGSKA (reference sequence). The CDR3 runs to 15 residues. Trimming removed 0 bases at V and 7 bases at J, with 16 bases between. With 10-nucleotide random UMIs, 5'RACE was used to make the cDNA. TCRdb ran MiXCR on the 5' RACE reads and lists one entry per CDR3 protein. The table shows more than 20,000 distinct CDR3 sequences, with 2% to 3% occurring only once. Study-wide points: Phylogenetic grouping assigned the repertoires of 18 of 34 multiple sclerosis patients to a single cluster of related CDR3 sequences. This cluster may be a repertoire-level signature. The absence of any CDR3 amino acid sequence shared by expanded clones across subjects suggests that repertoires were private in all groups.

This receptor was obtained from a woman between 45 and 60 years old with multiple sclerosis. Sequencing was carried out using PBMCs. V is TRBV20-1 and J is TRBJ2-1, with D perhaps matching TRBD1 (5 bases). CDR3 sequence (DNA): TGCAGTGCTAGAGATGGGGCTACTGTGAATAATGAGCAGTTCTTC. It codes for CSARDGATVNNEQFF.